The 8 T cell receptor beta chains in this list originate from one sample, sequenced in a study of OX40 agonist ivuxolimab in advanced cancers. Profiling relied on immunoSEQ multiplex PCR, and the TCRdb table lists in-frame clones only, not all of them. The top ten clones hold approximately 5% of a sample with 60,000 to 80,000 clones, about three quarters of them seen once. This sample comprised CD4+ or CD8+ T cells sorted from blood, obtained in a trial of the OX40 agonist ivuxolimab. The receptors derive from an adult with an advanced solid tumor such as melanoma, head and neck, liver or kidney cancer.

This chain uses TRBV6-5 with TRBJ1-5; D is possibly TRBD1 (6 bases). This CDR3 comprises 13 residues. Germline V gene data show CDR1 as MNHEY and CDR2 as SVGAGI. Trimming removed 2 bases at V and 9 bases at J, with 11 bases between. CDR3 DNA: TGTGCCAGCAGTTACGGGGGGACAAGGCCCCAGCATTTT. This sequence encodes CASSYGGTRPQHF.

As DNA, the CDR3 is TGTGCCAGCAGCTTGGTTAGCGGGAACCACGAGCAGTACTTC. This gives the protein CASSLVSGNHEQYF. The rearrangement uses TRBV5-4 and TRBJ2-7; 8 positions match TRBD2. The CDR3 extends over 14 amino acids. Germline lookup yields CDR1 SGHNT and CDR2 YYREEE (reference sequence). V trimming: 0 bases; J trimming: 5 bases; junction bases outside the gene matches: 4.

The gene calls are TRBV19 and TRBJ1-1; TRBD1 matches at 7 bases. CDR3 length: 13 amino acids. Germline CDR1 LNHDA, CDR2 SQIVND (reference sequence). The ends lost 6 bases at V and 9 bases at J; junction bases unmatched: 10. The CDR3 here is CASSNAEDRKAFF. DNA of the CDR3: TGTGCCAGTAGCAACGCAGAGGACAGGAAAGCTTTCTTT.

The V call is TRBV6-5, the J call TRBJ2-1, with D possibly TRBD2 on 7 matching bases. The CDR3 totals 15 residues. The V and J ends lost 5 bases and 9 bases respectively, with 20 bases between them. Germline assignment: CDR1 MNHEY and CDR2 SVGAGI. CDR3 amino acids: CASSRRRGTRIEQFF. In DNA, the CDR3 is TGTGCCAGCAGTCGGAGGCGGGGGACACGGATTGAGCAGTTCTTC.

This chain joins TRBV7-6 and TRBJ2-1; 8 bases map to TRBD2. CDR3 length equals 16 residues. J lost 4 bases, V lost 5 bases, and 10 bases had no gene match. CDR1 SGHVS and CDR2 FNYEAQ come from the germline V gene. As DNA, the CDR3 is TGTGCCAGCAGCCTATCCCCACTAGCGGAATACAATGAGCAGTTCTTC. The encoded protein is CASSLSPLAEYNEQFF. Variable domain in full (rest from reference TRBV7-6 and TRBJ2-1): GAGVSQSPRYKVTKRGQDVALRCDPISGHVSLYWYRQALGQGPEFLTYFNYEAQQDKSGLPNDRFSAERPEGSISTLTIQRTEQRDSAMYRCASSLSPLAEYNEQFFGPGTRLTVL.

This rearrangement joins TRBV7-3 to TRBJ2-1; 7 bases map to TRBD1. V lost 4 bases to trimming and J lost 7 bases; unmatched junction nucleotides: 1. This CDR3 is 12 amino acids long. Germline V CDR1 and CDR2: SGHTA, FQGTGA. This CDR3 is CASSSRGNEQFF. The DNA for the CDR3 is TGTGCCAGCAGCTCCAGGGGGAATGAGCAGTTCTTC.

The table lists this clone with a few counts. The J gene is TRBJ1-3, the V gene TRBV5-1, with D possibly TRBD1 on 5 matching bases. Germline V gene data show CDR1 as SGHRS and CDR2 as YFSETQ. V gave up 5 bases and J gave up 0 bases, with 9 bases separating them. The CDR3 runs 14 residues. Written as DNA, the CDR3 is TGCGCCAGCAGTGAGGGGAACTCTGGAAACACCATATATTTT. Residues: CASSEGNSGNTIYF.

The chain joins TRBV5-1 to TRBJ1-6, with TRBD1 identical over 9 bases. J lost 8 bases, V lost 4 bases, and 4 bases had no gene match. Per germline, CDR1 SGHRS and CDR2 YFSETQ. The CDR3 runs to 14 residues. The CDR3 sequence is CASSRTGEDSPLHF. CDR3 bases: TGCGCCAGCAGCCGGACAGGGGAGGATTCACCCCTCCACTTT.